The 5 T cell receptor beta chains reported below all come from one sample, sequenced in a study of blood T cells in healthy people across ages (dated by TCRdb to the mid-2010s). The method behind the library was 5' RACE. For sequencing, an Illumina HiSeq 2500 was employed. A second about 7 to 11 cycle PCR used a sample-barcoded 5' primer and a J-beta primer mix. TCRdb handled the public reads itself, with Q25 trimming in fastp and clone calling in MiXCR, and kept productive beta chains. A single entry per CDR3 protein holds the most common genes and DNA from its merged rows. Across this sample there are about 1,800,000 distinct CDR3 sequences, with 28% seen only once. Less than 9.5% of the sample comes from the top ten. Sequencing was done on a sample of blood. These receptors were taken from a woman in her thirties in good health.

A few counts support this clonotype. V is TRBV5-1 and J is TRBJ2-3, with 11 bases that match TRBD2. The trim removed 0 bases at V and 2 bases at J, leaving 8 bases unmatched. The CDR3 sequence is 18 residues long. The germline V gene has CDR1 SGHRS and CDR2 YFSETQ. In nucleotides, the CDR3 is TGCGCCAGCAGCTTGGCTGGACCGGGACTAGCGGACACAGATACGCAGTATTTT. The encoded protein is CASSLAGPGLADTDTQYF. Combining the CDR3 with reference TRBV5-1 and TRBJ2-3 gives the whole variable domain KAGVTQTPRYLIKTRGQQVTLSCSPISGHRSVSWYQQTPGQGLQFLFEYFSETQRNKGNFPGRFSGRQFSNSRSEMNVSTLELGDSALYLCASSLAGPGLADTDTQYFGPGTRLTVL.

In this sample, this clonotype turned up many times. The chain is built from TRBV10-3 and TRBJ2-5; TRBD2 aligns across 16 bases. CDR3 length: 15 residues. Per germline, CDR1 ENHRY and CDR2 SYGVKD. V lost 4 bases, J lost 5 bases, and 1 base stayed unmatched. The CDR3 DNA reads TGTGCCATCAGTGCGGGACTAGCGGGGGGGGAGACCCAGTACTTC. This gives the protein CAISAGLAGGETQYF.

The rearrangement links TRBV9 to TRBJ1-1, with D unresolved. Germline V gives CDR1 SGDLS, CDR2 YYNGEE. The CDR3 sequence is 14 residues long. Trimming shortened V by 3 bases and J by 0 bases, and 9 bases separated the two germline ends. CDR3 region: CASSEDGLNTEAFF. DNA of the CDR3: TGTGCCAGCAGCGAGGACGGCCTGAACACTGAAGCTTTCTTT.

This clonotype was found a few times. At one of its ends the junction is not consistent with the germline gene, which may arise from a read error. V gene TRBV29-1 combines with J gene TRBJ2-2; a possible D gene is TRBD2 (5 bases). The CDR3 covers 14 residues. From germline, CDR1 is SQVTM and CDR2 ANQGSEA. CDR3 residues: CSAEPTAGTGELFF. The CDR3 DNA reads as TGCAGCGCTGAACCCACGGCGGGCACCGGGGAGCTGTTTTTT.

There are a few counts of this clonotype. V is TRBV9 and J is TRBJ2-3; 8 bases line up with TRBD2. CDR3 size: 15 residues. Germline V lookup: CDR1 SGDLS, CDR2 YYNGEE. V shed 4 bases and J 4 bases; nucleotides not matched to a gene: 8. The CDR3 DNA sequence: TGTGCCAGCAGCCCGGGGGGGGCTCATTCAGATACGCAGTATTTT. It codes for CASSPGGAHSDTQYF.